This section outlines one T cell receptor beta chain sequence together with its context. Its antigen remains unknown. This record belongs to a study of T-cell memory formation after mild COVID-19. Whole-study context: Clustering of TCRs was largely donor specific. General observations from the study: CM and EM subsets held most contracting CD4+ clones; EMRA held CD8+ ones.

TCRdb analysed the 5' RACE reads with MiXCR anew, one entry per CDR3 protein. This table holds 200,000 to 300,000 distinct CDR3 sequences, over 8.5% found once. CDR1 and CDR2 (germline): DFQATT, SNEGSKA (reference sequence). The CDR3 spans 13 residues. This clonotype was sampled from a young man who had mild COVID-19 (a few samples of this study predate the infection). Cell type and time point are not known. Specimen: PBMCs or a T cell subset sorted from them (not recorded which). The chain recombines TRBV20-1 with TRBJ1-1; 7 bases fit TRBD1. The CDR3 region has the DNA TGCAGCGCACGACAGGGACCTTACACTGAAGCTTTCTTT. It specifies CSARQGPYTEAFF.